The clone carrying this T cell receptor (beta chain) showed up many times. Time point specified: newly diagnosed GD, antithyroid drugs for less than 3 months. PBMC RNA was the source of the TCR library. Researchers made TCR beta libraries by using iRepertoire HTBI primers and running Arm-PCR on CDR3 regions. MiXCR, applied by TCRdb to the multiplex PCR reads, yields one record per CDR3 protein. Of about 430,000 distinct CDR3 sequences in the sample, roughly 15% were seen once. The data stem from a study of regulatory T cells in long-lasting Graves disease. With 1 base clipped from V and 3 bases from J, the junction kept 11 bases outside the gene matches. The CDR3 contains 18 residues. CDR1 is SGHTA, CDR2 FQGNSA, per germline. The sample was also linked to a second study, of T cells in Graves' hyperthyroidism and ophthalmopathy.

The V and J genes are TRBV7-2 and TRBJ1-4; 7 nucleotides match TRBD1. This TCR was recovered from a woman aged 35 to 49 with Graves disease. Source: peripheral blood mononuclear cells (PBMCs), taken at new diagnosis, from a patient treated with antithyroid drugs. Here the CDR3 reads CASSLGVGDRVANEKLFF. DNA of the CDR3: TGTGCCAGCAGCTTAGGAGTTGGCGACAGGGTGGCTAATGAAAAACTGTTTTTT.